The 27 T cell receptor beta chains presented below share a single source sample, sequenced in a study of graft-versus-host responses after intestinal transplantation. Here immunoSEQ multiplex PCR was the method, and the copy in TCRdb shows in-frame clones only, minus some. The sample yields 89,000 or so clones, roughly 80% seen once. Which antigens these TCRs recognize remains unknown. Material: unstimulated CD4+ T cells sorted from spleen or lymph node cells, obtained before intestinal transplant. Every receptor here comes from a human donor who received an intestinal transplant.

The chain links TRBV6-6 to TRBJ1-3; D is unclear. V was trimmed by 2 bases and J by 0 bases, leaving 8 bases between them. Germline-derived CDR1 and CDR2 are MNHNY and SVGAGI (reference sequence). CDR3 length equals 15 residues. The CDR3 DNA reads as TGTGCCAGCAGTTACAGTCAGGACTCTGGAAACACCATATATTTT. It encodes CASSYSQDSGNTIYF.

This chain joins TRBV9 and TRBJ2-7; TRBD1 is a possible D gene (5 bases). Germline loops: CDR1 SGDLS, CDR2 YYNGEE. The CDR3 is made up of 12 amino acids. Between the trimmed V and J ends, which lost 9 bases and 2 bases, there was a span of 12 bases. The CDR3 sequence: CATQGKTYEQYF. The CDR3 DNA reads TGTGCCACTCAGGGAAAGACCTACGAGCAGTACTTC.

The chain couples TRBV18 to TRBJ1-2, with 11 nucleotides matching TRBD1. In germline, CDR1 is KGHSH, CDR2 LQKENI. V dropped 4 bases and J dropped 2; count of bases not matched to a gene: 6. The CDR3 loop spans 16 amino acids. The DNA of the CDR3 is TGTGCCAGCTCACTAGGGACAGGGGGAGCGAACTATGGCTACACCTTC. It is translated as CASSLGTGGANYGYTF.

This sequence joins TRBV5-1 and TRBJ2-1; D is uncertain. V was trimmed by 0 bases and J by 8 bases, leaving 6 bases between them. Germline loops: CDR1 SGHRS, CDR2 YFSETQ. The length of the CDR3 is 12 residues. The CDR3 reads CASSLVGDEQFF. CDR3 DNA: TGCGCCAGCAGCTTGGTCGGTGATGAGCAGTTCTTC.

The CDR3 bases are TGTGCCAGCAGTTTATCGATTTGGCAGGGAGGTGACAATGAGCAGTTCTTC. This sequence encodes CASSLSIWQGGDNEQFF. The rearrangement links TRBV27 to TRBJ2-1; maybe TRBD2 (6 bases). V gave up 0 bases and J gave up 5 bases, with 17 bases separating them. The CDR3 consists of 17 residues. Germline V CDR1 and CDR2: MNHEY, SMNVEV (reference sequence).

A few counts support this clone. A read error may account for a junction end that differs from germline. The V call is TRBV7-7, the J call TRBJ2-7; TRBD2 matches at 7 bases. The CDR3 totals 15 residues. Germline V lookup: CDR1 SSHAT, CDR2 FNYEAQ (reference sequence). The CDR3 DNA is TGTGCTAGCAGCTTATTTGCGGGAGATAGCTACGAGCAGTACTTC. Translating gives CASSLFAGDSYEQYF.

The V gene is TRBV9, the J gene TRBJ2-2, with D possibly matching TRBD2 (6 bases). From germline, CDR1 is SGDLS and CDR2 YYNGEE. Trimming cost V 7 bases and J 2 bases, with 12 bases left between them. There are 14 residues in the CDR3. CDR3: CASGLAPNTGELFF. The DNA for the CDR3 is TGTGCCAGCGGGCTAGCGCCAAACACCGGGGAGCTGTTTTTT.

The chain couples TRBV2 to TRBJ2-3, with 7 bases fitting TRBD2. The CDR3 has 14 amino acids. Germline-derived CDR1 and CDR2 are SNHLY and FYNNEI. Unmatched junction bases numbered 6, after V lost 9 bases and J lost 0 bases. CDR3 bases: TGTGCCAGGGCAGAACTAGCGAGCACAGATACGCAGTATTTT. Its protein is CARAELASTDTQYF.

V and J are TRBV2 and TRBJ2-3; possible D gene TRBD2, 6 bases. Trimming took off 3 bases at V and 4 bases at J, with 23 bases between the two ends. The germline V gene has CDR1 SNHLY and CDR2 FYNNEI. The CDR3 extends over 18 amino acids. CDR3 bases: TGTGCCAGCAGTGACCGGGTATACGTAGCGGCGCCCGCAGATACGCAGTATTTT. It codes for CASSDRVYVAAPADTQYF.

This clone was detected only a few times. V usage is TRBV18 and J usage is TRBJ1-1, with no clear D. Per the germline V gene, CDR1 is KGHSH and CDR2 is LQKENI. This CDR3 comprises 13 residues. V was shortened by 2 bases and J by 4 bases, with 8 bases between the two germline ends. As DNA, the CDR3 is TGTGCCAGCTCACCAGCACACATCACTGAAGCTTTCTTT. Encoded protein: CASSPAHITEAFF.

With respect to this clone: Distinct nucleotide sequences in the sample also encode this CDR3. V usage is TRBV11-2 and J usage is TRBJ1-2; 8 nucleotides match TRBD1. The CDR3 runs to 13 residues. CDR1 SGHAT and CDR2 FQNNGV come from the germline V gene. Losses at the gene ends were 5 bases for V and 2 bases for J; bases not matched to a gene: 1. The CDR3: CASSRTGNYGYTF. The CDR3 nucleotides are TGTGCCAGCAGCCGGACAGGGAACTATGGCTACACCTTC.

The genes are TRBV5-1 and TRBJ1-1; unclear D gene. Germline CDR1 reads SGHRS; CDR2 reads YFSETQ. This CDR3 is built from 14 residues. The ends were cut back, 0 bases at V and 4 bases at J, with 10 bases in the middle. The CDR3 spells CASSLEQRSTEAFF. The DNA of the CDR3 is TGCGCCAGCAGCTTGGAACAGAGAAGCACTGAAGCTTTCTTT.

This rearrangement joins TRBV2 to TRBJ2-7; 7 nucleotides agree with TRBD2. The CDR3 is 14 residues long. The junction had 3 bases not matched to a gene; V was cut back by 2 bases and J by 2 bases. Germline V gives CDR1 SNHLY, CDR2 FYNNEI. This CDR3 reads CASSEQGLTYEQYF. CDR3 sequence (DNA): TGTGCCAGCAGTGAACAGGGACTAACCTACGAGCAGTACTTC.

This clone was found a few times. The rearrangement uses TRBV27 and TRBJ2-2; no reliable D call. The germline V gene has CDR1 MNHEY and CDR2 SMNVEV (reference sequence). This CDR3 is built from 16 residues. Trimming cost V 1 base and J 5 bases, with 14 bases left between them. The chain's CDR3 is CASSLYWRPWTGELFF. The CDR3 coding sequence is TGTGCCAGCAGTTTATACTGGCGGCCGTGGACCGGGGAGCTGTTTTTT.

The rearrangement uses TRBV5-4 and TRBJ2-5; 8 nucleotides match TRBD2. The junction had 8 bases not matched to a gene; V was cut back by 0 bases and J by 4 bases. Germline-derived CDR1 and CDR2 are SGHNT and YYREEE (reference sequence). This CDR3 spans 16 amino acids. The CDR3 protein is CASSLVGGGNRETQYF. In nucleotides, the CDR3 is TGTGCCAGCAGCTTGGTAGGCGGGGGGAATCGAGAGACCCAGTACTTC. Variable domain in full (rest from reference TRBV5-4 and TRBJ2-5): ETGVTQSPTHLIKTRGQQVTLRCSSQSGHNTVSWYQQALGQGPQFIFQYYREEENGRGNFPPRFSGLQFPNYSSELNVNALELDDSALYLCASSLVGGGNRETQYFGPGTRLLVL.

The chain couples TRBV2 to TRBJ2-5; 7 bases are a match to TRBD2. Germline V gene lookup returns CDR1 SNHLY and CDR2 FYNNEI. This CDR3 has 14 residues. V shed 6 bases, J shed 5 bases, and the junction held 9 bases outside the gene matches. The DNA for the CDR3 is TGTGCCAGCAGGTCGACATGGGAGGGTGAGACCCAGTACTTC. Protein: CASRSTWEGETQYF.

This clone occurred a few times. The V and J genes are TRBV2 and TRBJ1-2; TRBD1 aligns across 9 bases. The CDR3 has 14 residues. The V gene's germline CDR1 is SNHLY and CDR2 FYNNEI. V gave up 6 bases and J gave up 8 bases; unmatched junction bases: 10. CDR3: CASSWTGVFRGYTF. CDR3 DNA: TGTGCCAGCAGCTGGACAGGGGTGTTTCGAGGCTACACCTTC.

The CDR3 nucleotides read TGTGCCAGCAGCTTGCTAGTTGAGGCTTTCTTT. It is translated as CASSLLVEAFF. The chain combines TRBV7-9 with TRBJ1-1; no firm D call. V shed 3 bases and J shed 11 bases, with 10 bases lying between them. CDR3 length: 11 residues. The germline V gene encodes CDR1 SEHNR and CDR2 FQNEAQ (reference sequence).

CDR3 residues: CAWSGRGQETQYF. CDR3 DNA sequence: TGTGCCTGGAGCGGTCGGGGGCAAGAGACCCAGTACTTC. The V and J genes are TRBV30 and TRBJ2-5; perhaps TRBD2 as D (6 bases). V dropped 3 bases and J dropped 2 bases, with 10 bases sitting between them. The CDR3 has 13 amino acids. The V gene's germline CDR1 is GTSNPN and CDR2 SVGIG (reference sequence).

The CDR3 here is CASSARPESGYNEQFF. CDR3 coding DNA: TGCGCCAGCAGCGCCCGTCCCGAGAGTGGTTACAATGAGCAGTTCTTC. This chain joins TRBV5-1 and TRBJ2-1; D unresolved. Germline V gives CDR1 SGHRS, CDR2 YFSETQ. There are 16 residues in the CDR3. The ends were cut back, 4 bases at V and 4 bases at J, with 18 bases in the middle.

The genes are TRBV7-3 and TRBJ2-7; the D is unclear. CDR1 and CDR2 from the germline V gene are SGHTA and FQGTGA. The CDR3 is made up of 15 amino acids. The V and J ends lost 1 base and 0 bases respectively, with 10 bases between them. CDR3: CASSLSGGASYEQYF. CDR3 coding DNA: TGTGCCAGCAGCTTAAGTGGCGGAGCCTCCTACGAGCAGTACTTC.

In this sample, this clone turned up a few times. The chain links TRBV4-1 to TRBJ2-2; TRBD2 matches at 7 bases. This CDR3 is 17 amino acids long. Germline CDR1 MGHRA, CDR2 YSYEKL. The V segment lost 0 bases and the J segment 3 bases; nucleotides outside the gene matches: 7. CDR3: CASSQDPSGTYTGELFF. In nucleotides, the CDR3 is TGCGCCAGCAGCCAAGATCCCAGCGGGACGTACACCGGGGAGCTGTTTTTT.

This rearrangement joins TRBV30 to TRBJ2-1, with 9 bases that match TRBD2. The CDR3 loop spans 18 amino acids. Germline V gene lookup returns CDR1 GTSNPN and CDR2 SVGIG (reference sequence). The V segment lost 4 bases and the J segment 9 bases; nucleotides outside the gene matches: 22. The CDR3 protein is CAWNGIGSGGAGVGEQFF. The DNA for the CDR3 is TGTGCCTGGAATGGAATCGGTAGCGGGGGTGCGGGCGTGGGTGAGCAGTTCTTC.

V and J are TRBV9 and TRBJ2-5; 9 bases are a match to TRBD1. Germline CDR1 reads SGDLS; CDR2 reads YYNGEE. This CDR3 comprises 15 residues. V was pared by 0 bases and J by 5 bases, with 5 bases of the junction left unmatched. CDR3 sequence: CASSVAGTGIETQYF. As DNA, the CDR3 is TGTGCCAGCAGCGTAGCTGGGACAGGGATCGAGACCCAGTACTTC.

The chain combines TRBV15 with TRBJ2-3; 8 bases map to TRBD2. The CDR3 loop spans 16 amino acids. CDR1 LNHNV and CDR2 YYDKDF come from the germline V gene (reference sequence). The J segment lost 3 bases and the V segment lost 10 bases, leaving 15 bases of the junction unmatched. The DNA for the CDR3 is TGTGCCATCGGTCGGGGGGGCAGGGGATATACAGATACGCAGTATTTT. Encoded protein: CAIGRGGRGYTDTQYF.

The chain joins TRBV2 to TRBJ1-1, with 11 bases fitting TRBD1. With V trimmed by 3 bases and J by 4 bases, 16 bases remained unmatched. The germline CDR1 and CDR2 sequences are SNHLY and FYNNEI. This CDR3 contains 19 residues. In DNA, the CDR3 is TGTGCCAGCAGTGATCACCGACCGGGACAGGGGGTTTTCGGCACTGAAGCTTTCTTT. Translating it yields CASSDHRPGQGVFGTEAFF.

The chain carries TRBV7-9 and TRBJ2-5; TRBD2 aligns across 11 bases. CDR1 is SEHNR, CDR2 FQNEAQ, per germline (reference sequence). CDR3 length: 16 residues. The V and J ends lost 4 bases and 5 bases, in that order; junction bases with no gene match: 9. The DNA for the CDR3 is TGTGCCAGCAGCTCTGGACTAGCGGGCCTATCGGAGACCCAGTACTTC. Translation: CASSSGLAGLSETQYF.